Listed below are T cell receptor beta chains from one sample, sequenced in a study of cytomegalovirus exposure and HLA in healthy donors. Sequencing used immunoSEQ multiplex PCR; TCRdb keeps in-frame clones, though not all of them. The sample lists some 190,000 clones, roughly 85% occurring once. Sequencing was performed on PBMCs. These receptors came from a boy younger than 10 in good health and CMV-seronegative. The CDR3 runs from the conserved cysteine through the conserved F or W. The D gene is left open where the match is weak. Not all rows give a size; the values are once, few, many and, for expanded clones, a class.

j_gene: TRBJ2-1
v_gene: TRBV19
abundance: -
d_gene: -
CDR3aa: CASRSGLSYNEQFF
CDR3nt: TGTGCCAGTAGAAGCGGGCTATCCTACAATGAGCAGTTCTTC

j_gene: TRBJ2-3
v_gene: TRBV4-1
abundance: -
d_gene: TRBD2
CDR3aa: CASSQETSGRAGTQYF
CDR3nt: TGCGCCAGCAGCCAAGAGACTAGCGGGAGGGCGGGTACGCAGTATTTT

j_gene: TRBJ1-1
v_gene: TRBV2
abundance: once
d_gene: -
CDR3aa: CASTGVAEAFF
CDR3nt: TGTGCCAGCACAGGGGTCGCTGAAGCTTTCTTT

j_gene: TRBJ2-1
v_gene: TRBV6-1
abundance: -
d_gene: TRBD2
CDR3aa: CASAGDSNEQFF
CDR3nt: TGTGCCAGCGCGGGGGACTCCAATGAGCAGTTCTTC

j_gene: TRBJ2-1
v_gene: TRBV7-9
abundance: -
d_gene: -
CDR3aa: CASSLGYQIYNEQFF
CDR3nt: TGTGCCAGCAGCTTAGGTTATCAGATCTACAATGAGCAGTTCTTC

j_gene: TRBJ2-2
v_gene: TRBV7-9
abundance: few
d_gene: -
CDR3aa: CASSSSGENTGELFF
CDR3nt: TGTGCCAGCAGCTCCTCAGGGGAGAACACCGGGGAGCTGTTTTTT

j_gene: TRBJ2-1
v_gene: TRBV25-1
abundance: -
d_gene: TRBD2
CDR3aa: CASSQSGRAEQFF
CDR3nt: TGTGCCAGCAGCCAAAGCGGGAGGGCTGAGCAGTTCTTC

j_gene: TRBJ2-1
v_gene: TRBV28
abundance: -
d_gene: TRBD2
CDR3aa: CASKTSGKGDNEQFF
CDR3nt: TGTGCCAGCAAAACTAGCGGGAAGGGGGACAATGAGCAGTTCTTC

j_gene: TRBJ1-1
v_gene: TRBV7-9
abundance: -
d_gene: -
CDR3aa: CASSGTINTEAFF
CDR3nt: TGTGCCAGCAGTGGGACAATCAACACTGAAGCTTTCTTT

j_gene: TRBJ2-2
v_gene: TRBV6-1
abundance: -
d_gene: -
CDR3aa: CASSATRGVNTGELFF
CDR3nt: TGTGCCAGCAGTGCAACCAGGGGGGTAAACACCGGGGAGCTGTTTTTT

j_gene: TRBJ2-3
v_gene: TRBV5-1
abundance: -
d_gene: -
CDR3aa: CASSRGNPPTDTQYF
CDR3nt: TGCGCCAGCAGCCGAGGGAACCCGCCCACAGATACGCAGTATTTT

j_gene: TRBJ1-5
v_gene: TRBV30
abundance: -
d_gene: -
CDR3aa: CAWSVSGDQPQHF
CDR3nt: TGTGCCTGGAGTGTATCGGGTGATCAGCCCCAGCATTTT

j_gene: TRBJ2-1
v_gene: TRBV15
abundance: -
d_gene: -
CDR3aa: CATSRDLNEQFF
CDR3nt: TGTGCCACCAGCAGAGATTTAAATGAGCAGTTCTTC

j_gene: TRBJ2-7
v_gene: TRBV28
abundance: -
d_gene: TRBD1
CDR3aa: CASTEGGTGESEQYF
CDR3nt: TGTGCCAGCACCGAGGGAGGGACAGGGGAAAGCGAGCAGTACTTC

j_gene: TRBJ2-7
v_gene: TRBV27
abundance: -
d_gene: -
CDR3aa: CASRRADSYEQYF
CDR3nt: TGTGCCAGCAGGAGGGCCGACTCCTACGAGCAGTACTTC

j_gene: TRBJ2-7
v_gene: TRBV5-1
abundance: -
d_gene: -
CDR3aa: CASSLRGYEQYF
CDR3nt: TGCGCCAGCAGCTTGCGCGGTTACGAGCAGTACTTC

j_gene: TRBJ1-4
v_gene: TRBV6-1
abundance: -
d_gene: TRBD1
CDR3aa: CARRTDRDRNEKLFF
CDR3nt: TGTGCCAGGAGGACCGACCGGGACAGAAATGAAAAACTGTTTTTT

j_gene: TRBJ1-6
v_gene: TRBV12-5
abundance: -
d_gene: -
CDR3aa: CASGLDRNSPLHF
CDR3nt: TGTGCTAGTGGTTTAGACAGAAATTCACCCCTCCACTTT

j_gene: TRBJ1-2
v_gene: TRBV18
abundance: -
d_gene: TRBD1
CDR3aa: CASSFGRDRGYGYTF
CDR3nt: TGTGCCAGCTCATTTGGTCGGGACAGGGGCTATGGCTACACCTTC

j_gene: TRBJ2-7
v_gene: TRBV13
abundance: -
d_gene: TRBD1
CDR3aa: CASSPSGTGAYEQYF
CDR3nt: TGTGCCAGCAGCCCCTCGGGGACAGGGGCCTACGAGCAGTACTTC

j_gene: TRBJ2-3
v_gene: TRBV29-1
abundance: -
d_gene: TRBD2
CDR3aa: CSVEYGSGGRPRTDTQYF
CDR3nt: TGCAGCGTTGAGTATGGTAGCGGGGGGCGACCTCGCACAGATACGCAGTATTTT

j_gene: TRBJ2-5
v_gene: TRBV7-9
abundance: -
d_gene: TRBD1
CDR3aa: CSSSPRQGKTEETQYF
CDR3nt: TGTTCCAGCAGCCCCCGACAGGGCAAAACTGAGGAGACCCAGTACTTC

j_gene: TRBJ2-2
v_gene: TRBV18
abundance: -
d_gene: -
CDR3aa: CASSPQGIQLNTGELFF
CDR3nt: TGTGCCAGCTCACCACAGGGGATACAATTGAACACCGGGGAGCTGTTTTTT

j_gene: TRBJ2-4
v_gene: TRBV6-6
abundance: -
d_gene: -
CDR3aa: CASSWDFIAKNIQYF
CDR3nt: TGTGCCAGCAGTTGGGACTTTATAGCCAAAAACATTCAGTACTTC

j_gene: TRBJ1-5
v_gene: TRBV7-2
abundance: -
d_gene: TRBD1
CDR3aa: CASSLVNRGNQPQHF
CDR3nt: TGTGCCAGCAGCTTAGTCAACAGGGGGAATCAGCCCCAGCATTTT

j_gene: TRBJ2-5
v_gene: TRBV27
abundance: -
d_gene: -
CDR3aa: CASRRRGAETQYF
CDR3nt: TGTGCCAGCAGGAGGAGGGGAGCGGAGACCCAGTACTTC

j_gene: TRBJ2-2
v_gene: TRBV4-1
abundance: once
d_gene: -
CDR3aa: CASSQDHGVAGELFF
CDR3nt: TGCGCCAGCAGCCAAGATCACGGGGTGGCCGGGGAGCTGTTTTTT

j_gene: TRBJ2-5
v_gene: TRBV25-1
abundance: -
d_gene: -
CDR3aa: CASSALRDLETQYF
CDR3nt: TGTGCCAGCAGTGCACTCCGGGACTTAGAGACCCAGTACTTC

j_gene: TRBJ1-2
v_gene: TRBV27
abundance: -
d_gene: TRBD1
CDR3aa: CASSSRGLGYTF
CDR3nt: TGTGCCAGCAGTTCCAGGGGGCTCGGCTACACCTTC

j_gene: TRBJ2-3
v_gene: TRBV7-9
abundance: -
d_gene: -
CDR3aa: CASHEVSGSSTDTQYF
CDR3nt: TGTGCCAGCCACGAGGTGAGCGGGTCGAGTACAGATACGCAGTATTTT

j_gene: TRBJ1-5
v_gene: TRBV6-1
abundance: -
d_gene: -
CDR3aa: CASSGGGWGQPQHF
CDR3nt: TGTGCCAGCAGCGGGGGGGGCTGGGGTCAGCCCCAGCATTTT

j_gene: TRBJ2-3
v_gene: TRBV7-8
abundance: -
d_gene: -
CDR3aa: CASSLRRVGLHTDTQYF
CDR3nt: TGTGCCAGCAGCTTACGCAGGGTCGGTTTGCACACAGATACGCAGTATTTT

j_gene: TRBJ2-5
v_gene: TRBV5-1
abundance: -
d_gene: -
CDR3aa: CASSLTTGQGIMTQYF
CDR3nt: TGCGCCAGCAGCTTGACTACGGGACAAGGCATCATGACCCAGTACTTC

j_gene: TRBJ2-2
v_gene: TRBV4-1
abundance: -
d_gene: -
CDR3aa: CASSQVGTTNTGELFF
CDR3nt: TGCGCCAGCAGCCAAGTGGGGACAACGAACACCGGGGAGCTGTTTTTT

j_gene: TRBJ2-1
v_gene: TRBV7-9
abundance: few
d_gene: TRBD1
CDR3aa: CSSSLPGQGHNEQFF
CDR3nt: TGTTCCAGCAGCTTACCCGGACAGGGCCACAATGAGCAGTTCTTC

j_gene: TRBJ2-7
v_gene: TRBV18
abundance: few
d_gene: TRBD1
CDR3aa: CASSPIETGGAEQYF
CDR3nt: TGTGCCAGCTCACCAATTGAGACAGGGGGCGCGGAGCAGTACTTC

j_gene: TRBJ2-1
v_gene: TRBV19
abundance: -
d_gene: TRBD2
CDR3aa: CASRWLAGVDNEQFF
CDR3nt: TGTGCCAGTAGGTGGCTAGCGGGGGTGGATAATGAGCAGTTCTTC

j_gene: TRBJ2-1
v_gene: TRBV15
abundance: once
d_gene: TRBD2
CDR3aa: CATSRVRTSGGVWNEQFF
CDR3nt: TGTGCCACCAGCAGAGTGAGGACTAGCGGGGGGGTTTGGAATGAGCAGTTCTTC

j_gene: TRBJ2-1
v_gene: TRBV25-1
abundance: -
d_gene: -
CDR3aa: CASSGEEAFTYNEQFF
CDR3nt: TGTGCCAGCAGTGGGGAGGAGGCGTTTACCTACAATGAGCAGTTCTTC

j_gene: TRBJ1-6
v_gene: TRBV4-2
abundance: few
d_gene: -
CDR3aa: CASSPQENSPLHF
CDR3nt: TGTGCCAGCAGCCCACAGGAAAATTCACCCCTCCACTTT

j_gene: TRBJ2-5
v_gene: TRBV6-1
abundance: few
d_gene: -
CDR3aa: CASKPGGLQETQYF
CDR3nt: TGTGCCAGCAAGCCAGGGGGACTTCAAGAGACCCAGTACTTC

j_gene: TRBJ2-2
v_gene: TRBV6-4
abundance: -
d_gene: TRBD2
CDR3aa: CASKPAGDTGELFF
CDR3nt: TGTGCCAGCAAACCAGCGGGGGATACCGGGGAGCTGTTTTTT

j_gene: TRBJ1-2
v_gene: TRBV6-5
abundance: -
d_gene: -
CDR3aa: CASSYSGGLNGYTF
CDR3nt: TGTGCCAGCAGTTACTCGGGGGGTTTGAATGGCTACACCTTC

j_gene: TRBJ1-1
v_gene: TRBV7-5
abundance: -
d_gene: -
CDR3aa: CVRNVTDNTEAFF
CDR3nt: TGTGTCAGAAATGTGACAGATAACACTGAAGCTTTCTTT

j_gene: TRBJ1-1
v_gene: TRBV5-1
abundance: once
d_gene: TRBD1
CDR3aa: CASSYQGQKTEAFF
CDR3nt: TGCGCCAGCAGCTACCAGGGACAGAAGACTGAAGCTTTCTTT